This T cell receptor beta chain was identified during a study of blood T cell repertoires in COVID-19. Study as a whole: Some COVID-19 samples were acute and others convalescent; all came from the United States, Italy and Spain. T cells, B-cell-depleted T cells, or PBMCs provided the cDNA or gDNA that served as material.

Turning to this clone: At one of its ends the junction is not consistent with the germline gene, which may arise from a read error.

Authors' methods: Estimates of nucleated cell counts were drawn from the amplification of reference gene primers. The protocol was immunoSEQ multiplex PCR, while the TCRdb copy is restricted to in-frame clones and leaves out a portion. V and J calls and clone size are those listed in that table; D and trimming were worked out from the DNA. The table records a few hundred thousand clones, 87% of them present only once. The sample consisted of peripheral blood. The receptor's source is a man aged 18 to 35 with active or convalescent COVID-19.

The DNA for the CDR3 is TGTACGGGAACTACAGGGGCCACTGAAGCTTTCTTT. Encoded protein: CTGTTGATEAFF. The chain couples TRBV29-1 to TRBJ1-1, with 7 bases that match TRBD1. The CDR3 length is 12 residues. Germline-derived CDR1 and CDR2 are SQVTM and ANQGSEA.